A selection of T cell receptor beta chains follows, all from one sample in a study of tumor-infiltrating lymphocytes in primary liver carcinoma. TCRdb itself ran the multiplex PCR reads through MiXCR, one entry per CDR3 protein. The top ten clones hold 35% to 45% of a sample with 37,000 or so distinct CDR3 sequences, around 80% of them seen once. The sequenced sample was tumor-adjacent normal liver tissue. All receptors come from a man aged 40-49 years with primary liver carcinoma and hepatitis B virus infection. CDR3s include the opening cysteine and the closing phenylalanine or tryptophan. The D gene is left open where the match is weak. Size is omitted from some rows. Given values are once, few, many or a class for expanded clones.

DNA	CDR3	length	size	V	J	D
TGTGCTAGCAGCCCTCAAACGGACAGGGTCGTGGGGGAGACCCAGTACTTC	CASSPQTDRVVGETQYF	17	.	TRBV7-7	TRBJ2-5	TRBD1
TGTGCCAGCAGTTTAGGGCAGGGCCACAAGCAGTATTTC	CASSLGQGHKQYF	13	.	TRBV12-3/TRBV12-4	TRBJ2-7	.
TGTGCCAGCGATGAAATACCAGGGGGCCAAGAGACCCAGTACTTC	CASDEIPGGQETQYF	15	.	TRBV6-1	TRBJ2-5	TRBD1
TGTGCCAGCAGCTCCAGGACTAACTATGGCTATACCTTC	CASSSRTNYGYTF	13	.	TRBV11-2	TRBJ1-2	.
TGCGCCAGCACCGACCAAGCCTACAATGGGCAGTTCTTC	CASTDQAYNGQFF	13	.	TRBV10-2	TRBJ2-1	.
TGCGCCAGCAACCAAGGTGGAGGACAAGGGGAAGGCTACACCTTC	CASNQGGGQGEGYTF	15	.	TRBV4-3	TRBJ1-2	.
TGTGCCAGCAGCCGCGAGGACAGGGCCTATTCACCCCACAACTTT	CASSREDRAYSPHNF	15	once	TRBV11-2	TRBJ1-6	TRBD1
TGCAGCGTTGCGGGGACTAGCGCCGAGCAGGTGGATGAGCAGTTCTTC	CSVAGTSAEQVDEQFF	16	once	TRBV29-1	TRBJ2-1	TRBD2
TGTGCCTGGAGTGGAATAGGGACTAACTCCTACAATGAGCAGTTCTTC	CAWSGIGTNSYNEQFF	16	.	TRBV30	TRBJ2-1	TRBD2
TGTGCCAGCAGCTTAGCAGCAGGAGGGCGTAATGAGCAGTTCTTC	CASSLAAGGRNEQFF	15	.	TRBV7-9	TRBJ2-1	.
TGTGCCAGCACTGGTCCGGTACAGGGGGTCGAGACACAGTATTTT	CASTGPVQGVETQYF	15	.	TRBV7-9	TRBJ2-3	TRBD1
TGTTCCTATGGGCTAGCGCCCCAAGAGACCCAGTACTTC	CSYGLAPQETQYF	13	.	TRBV30	TRBJ2-5	.
TGTACCAGCAGCCATGAGGGTGAGCGGCACACTGAAGTTTTCTTT	CTSSHEGERHTEVFF	15	.	TRBV5-5	TRBJ1-1	.
TGCGCCAGCAGCCAAGCGTTGGTAGGGGAGAACAAGCAGTACTTC	CASSQALVGENKQYF	15	.	TRBV4-1	TRBJ2-7	.
TGTGCCAGCAGTCCGACAGGGGCGACTCAACCCCAGCATTTT	CASSPTGATQPQHF	14	.	TRBV28	TRBJ1-5	TRBD1
TGTGCCAGCAGTCTCCAGAGCACAGATGCGCAGTTTTTT	CASSLQSTDAQFF	13	.	TRBV6-5	TRBJ2-3	.
TGCGTCAGCGGCTTGGATGCCTACGAGCAGTACTTC	CVSGLDAYEQYF	12	.	TRBV5-1	TRBJ2-7	.
TGTGCAAGTCGCTTAATCTCACGTGGCGGTCTCATGAACACTGAAGCTTTCTTT	CASRLISRGGLMNTEAFF	18	medium-sized	TRBV12-2	TRBJ1-1	.
TGTGCCAGCAGCAGATTAGCGGGAGTGGGTAATGAGCAGTTCTTC	CASSRLAGVGNEQFF	15	.	TRBV6-1	TRBJ2-1	TRBD2
TGCGCCAGTAGCCAGTCCAGGGAGCAGTCCCACCATTTT	CASSQSREQSHHF	13	.	TRBV4-3	TRBJ1-5	.
TGTGCCAGCAGTGATGGCCAGAGCCCCGGCCAGCCCCAGCATTTT	CASSDGQSPGQPQHF	15	.	TRBV6-1	TRBJ1-5	.
TGTGCCAGCAGCCAGCTGATACCGGAAGGATCGAACGCCTGGGAGCTGTTTTTT	CASSQLIPEGSNAWELFF	18	.	TRBV4-2	TRBJ2-2	.
TGCGCCAGCAGCTCCGAGGGCAGATCTAGCACAGATACGCAGTATTTT	CASSSEGRSSTDTQYF	16	many	TRBV5-1	TRBJ2-3	.
TGTGCCAGTGTTACAGGTCATCAGCCCCAGCATTTT	CASVTGHQPQHF	12	.	TRBV19	TRBJ1-5	.
.	CVSSFWGSGSYEQCF	15	.	TRBV7-2	TRBJ2-7	.
TGTGCCAGCAACATGCGGGACTTTCCCTACGAGCAGTACTTC	CASNMRDFPYEQYF	14	.	TRBV5-4	TRBJ2-7	.
TGTAGCGGCCATGGGACAGCTGAAGCTTTCTTT	CSGHGTAEAFF	11	.	TRBV29-1	TRBJ1-1	TRBD1
TGCGCCAGCAGTGAGGGACTGAGGAATGAAAAACTGTTTTTT	CASSEGLRNEKLFF	14	.	TRBV5-1	TRBJ1-4	.
TGTGCCAGCAGTTACTCTAGCGTCGCCGGGGAGCTGTCTTTT	CASSYSSVAGELSF	14	.	TRBV6-2/TRBV6-3	TRBJ2-2	.
TGTGCCAGCAGCCAAGTTGTCCCCGAGAAGGATCAGTACTTC	CASSQVVPEKDQYF	14	.	TRBV4-2	TRBJ2-7	.
TGTGCCAGCTGCTTAGAACATCGTGAGGGAATCACAGATACGCAGTATTTT	CASCLEHREGITDTQYF	17	.	TRBV13	TRBJ2-3	.
TGCGCCAACAGATGGGACAGGGGGTCTCATGGCTACACCTTC	CANRWDRGSHGYTF	14	.	TRBV7-9	TRBJ1-2	TRBD1
TGTGCCACCCAGCGGCCGCGCTCTGGGGGCAACGTCCTCACGTTC	CATQRPRSGGNVLTF	15	.	TRBV11-2	TRBJ2-6	.
TGTGTCAGCAGCCTAATTAGCGCGTGGGATGAGCAGTTCTTC	CVSSLISAWDEQFF	14	.	TRBV14	TRBJ2-1	.
TGTGCCAGTAGTGAAGAAATGGGAGGATACAATGAGCAGTTCTTC	CASSEEMGGYNEQFF	15	.	TRBV6-1	TRBJ2-1	.
TGCCGCGTTGGAGAGGTATACAATGTGCAGTTCTTC	CRVGEVYNVQFF	12	.	TRBV29-1	TRBJ2-1	.
TGCGCCAGCAGCTTGGTTGCGGGGGTCAATCGGGACACGCAGTATTTT	CASSLVAGVNRDTQYF	16	.	TRBV5-1	TRBJ2-3	TRBD2
TGTGCCAGCGGCCCCGGGTCTTTCTTCTCTGGGGTCAACGTCCTGACTTTC	CASGPGSFFSGVNVLTF	17	.	TRBV5-4	TRBJ2-6	.
TGTACCAGCAGCCCCGTCGGGCTAATCCCAGAGACACAGTACTTC	CTSSPVGLIPETQYF	15	.	TRBV11-2	TRBJ2-5	.
TGTGCCCGCAGTTCATCCGGGACTAGCAGGTATTCTGGGGCCAACGTCCTGACTTTC	CARSSSGTSRYSGANVLTF	19	.	TRBV6-5	TRBJ2-6	TRBD2
TGTGCCAGCAGCGCTATGACTAGCGGGAAGGGAGGTGAGCAGTTCTTC	CASSAMTSGKGGEQFF	16	.	TRBV5-6	TRBJ2-1	TRBD2
TGTGTCAGCACCGGGAGAGGGGGCGCGGACGTGCAGTACTTC	CVSTGRGGADVQYF	14	.	TRBV6-1	TRBJ2-7	.
TGTGTCAGCAGGAGTGGGACAGGGGCACACAATGAGCAGCTCTTC	CVSRSGTGAHNEQLF	15	.	TRBV9	TRBJ2-1	TRBD1
TGCGCCAGCAGCCTTTCCCTGACAGGGGTGGCAGATACGGAGTATTTC	CASSLSLTGVADTEYF	16	.	TRBV5-1	TRBJ2-3	TRBD1
TGCGCCAGCAGTCCCTCAGGGTGGAACACCGGGGAGCTGTTTTTT	CASSPSGWNTGELFF	15	many	TRBV5-1	TRBJ2-2	.
TGCGCCATCAGCGTGATAGGCGGGAGTAGATACAATGAGCAGTTCTTC	CAISVIGGSRYNEQFF	16	.	TRBV5-1	TRBJ2-1	TRBD2
TGTGCCAGCAGTGAGTGGGACGGCTCTGGAAACACCATATATTTT	CASSEWDGSGNTIYF	15	.	TRBV6-1	TRBJ1-3	.
TGCGGCGTTGAGCAGGGGACCTATGGCTACACCTTC	CGVEQGTYGYTF	12	.	TRBV29-1	TRBJ1-2	.
TGCACCAGCAGCCGCGGACTGCGAGAGACCCAGTACTTC	CTSSRGLRETQYF	13	.	TRBV4-1	TRBJ2-5	.
TGCGCCAGCCGCTTAAATGCCAATGAGCAATTCTTC	CASRLNANEQFF	12	.	TRBV11-3	TRBJ2-1	.
TGTGCCAGCAGTGGAGGTCCTACAAGGGAAGCCAAAAACACACAGTACTTC	CASSGGPTREAKNTQYF	17	.	TRBV6-5	TRBJ2-4	.
TGTGCCAGCAGCCCTAGCTCAATCCAAGGTATTAGGCGGGAGACCCAGTACTTC	CASSPSSIQGIRRETQYF	18	.	TRBV11-2	TRBJ2-5	.
TGTGCCAGCAGTCAAGATCTGACACTCACCGGGGAGCTGTTTTTT	CASSQDLTLTGELFF	15	.	TRBV4-2	TRBJ2-2	.
TGTGCTAGCAGTGCCGCCGGGAAGAACACTGAAACTTTCTTT	CASSAAGKNTETFF	14	.	TRBV28	TRBJ1-1	.
TGTGCCAGCAGTGATCTAGCGGGAGGGCCAGATACCCAGTATTTT	CASSDLAGGPDTQYF	15	.	TRBV6-1	TRBJ2-3	TRBD2
TGTGCCAGCAGCTCCGGTATAGGGGATAACATTCCGTACTTC	CASSSGIGDNIPYF	14	.	TRBV11-2	TRBJ2-4	.
TGTGCCAGGAGTGGAGGTGAAGGGCAGGGAGCTAACACTGAAGCTTTCTTT	CARSGGEGQGANTEAFF	17	.	TRBV6-1	TRBJ1-1	.
TGTGCCAGCAGCCGAACTTACGCGAACACCGGGGAGCTGTTTTTT	CASSRTYANTGELFF	15	many	TRBV5-5	TRBJ2-2	.
TGTGCCAGCAGCTCCCGGACTTGCGGGACAAGAAATGAGCAGCTCTTC	CASSSRTCGTRNEQLF	16	.	TRBV9	TRBJ2-1	.